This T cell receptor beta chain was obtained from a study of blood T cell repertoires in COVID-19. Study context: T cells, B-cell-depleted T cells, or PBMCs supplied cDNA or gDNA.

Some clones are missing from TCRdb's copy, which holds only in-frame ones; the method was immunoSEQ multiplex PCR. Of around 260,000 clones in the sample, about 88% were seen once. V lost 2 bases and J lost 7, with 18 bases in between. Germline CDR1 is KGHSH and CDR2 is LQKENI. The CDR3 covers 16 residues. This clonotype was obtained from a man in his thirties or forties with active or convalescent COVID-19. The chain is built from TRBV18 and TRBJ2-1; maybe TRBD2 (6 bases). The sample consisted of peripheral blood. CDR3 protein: CASSPGPRGYFNEQFF. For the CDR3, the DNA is TGTGCCAGCTCACCAGGGCCGCGGGGCTATTTTAATGAGCAGTTCTTC.